The 31 T cell receptor beta chains below were found in one sample sequenced in a study of CXCR3-negative and CXCR3-positive naive CD8 T cells. Regarding the study as a whole: Researchers report that CXCR3-positive naive cells carry more hydrophobic TRB CDR3s than CXCR3-negative naive cells.

In preparing the TRB cDNA libraries, 5' RACE with UMI labels was used. After re-calling the 5' RACE reads, TCRdb lists one entry per CDR3 protein, DNA absent. Its listing shows more than 70,000 distinct CDR3 sequences. Their target antigens are unknown. The sample taken for sequencing was naive CXCR3+ CD8+ T cells from blood. Subset in this sample: CD45RO-CCR7+CD27+CD95- naive CD8+ T cells expressing CXCR3 (TNR3+). The source is a human donor in good health. Some clones in this sample may be carry-over from other donors' samples.

This chain joins TRBV28 and TRBJ2-5; the D call from TCRdb, TRBD2, cannot be confirmed without DNA. Germline-derived CDR1 and CDR2 are MDHEN and SYDVKM. This CDR3 comprises 17 residues. The CDR3 is CASSLTSEQSWEETQYF.

This chain links TRBV28 with TRBJ2-7; TCRdb lists TRBD1, though no DNA is available to test this call. The CDR3 covers 14 residues. CDR1 and CDR2 from the germline V gene are MDHEN and SYDVKM. CDR3 amino acids: CASKDSDPSYEQYF.

The rearrangement links TRBV11-2 to TRBJ2-6; without DNA, the TCRdb call of TRBD1 cannot be checked. This CDR3 comprises 18 residues. Germline-derived CDR1 and CDR2 are SGHAT and FQNNGV. The CDR3 protein is CASSLSGDTLSGANVLTF.

The chain couples TRBV4-1 to TRBJ2-7; with no DNA, the TCRdb D assignment of TRBD2 cannot be verified. Germline CDR1 reads MGHRA; CDR2 reads YSYEKL. This CDR3 region has 16 residues. CDR3 in amino acids: CASSQEGLVLTYEQYF.

The chain recombines TRBV5-4 with TRBJ2-1. The CDR3 contains 13 residues. CDR1 is SGHNT, CDR2 YYREEE, per germline (reference sequence). CDR3 sequence reads: CASSFDSGNEQFF.

The V and J genes are TRBV6-5 and TRBJ2-1; TCRdb's D call of TRBD1 is untestable without DNA. The CDR3 is 16 residues long. Per germline, CDR1 MNHEY and CDR2 SVGAGI. This CDR3 reads CASSYAWTGAYNEQFF.

V and J are TRBV7-6 and TRBJ2-7. This CDR3 contains 12 residues. Germline V gene data show CDR1 as SGHVS and CDR2 as FNYEAQ. CDR3 protein: CASSLEAYEQYF.

The CDR3 sequence: CSAYPNRRSSYEQYF. The genes are TRBV20-1 and TRBJ2-7. The CDR3 contains 15 residues. CDR1 is DFQATT and CDR2 is SNEGSKA in the germline V gene (reference sequence).

The V gene is TRBV25-1, the J gene TRBJ2-1; the D call of TRBD1 rests on TCRdb alone, since no DNA is present to check it. CDR1 is MGHDK and CDR2 is SYGVNS in the germline V gene. CDR3 length: 13 amino acids. CDR3 amino acids: CASSLWADNEQFF.

The chain couples TRBV12-3 or TRBV12-4 to TRBJ2-7; TCRdb lists TRBD2, though no DNA is available to test this call. The CDR3 covers 14 residues. The CDR3 protein is CASTLGEVGDEQYF.

V is TRBV7-9 and J is TRBJ2-3. The CDR3 is 16 residues long. Germline loops: CDR1 SEHNR, CDR2 FQNEAQ (reference sequence). The CDR3: CASSSWRQTSTDTQYF.

The chain uses TRBV7-8 and TRBJ1-3. There are 11 residues in the CDR3. The V gene's germline CDR1 is SGHVS and CDR2 FQNEAQ. CDR3: CASSYGNTIYF.

The CDR3 loop is CDSSRDSTDTQYF. This sequence joins TRBV28 and TRBJ2-3; lacking DNA, the TRBD1 call made by TCRdb goes unchecked. Germline loops: CDR1 MDHEN, CDR2 SYDVKM. This CDR3 contains 13 residues.

V usage is TRBV3-1 and J usage is TRBJ2-7. This CDR3 has 16 residues. Per germline, CDR1 LGHDT and CDR2 YNNKEL (reference sequence). CDR3 loop: CASSRMIGGSGNEQYF.

This chain joins TRBV12-5 and TRBJ2-1; lacking DNA, the TRBD2 call made by TCRdb goes unchecked. The CDR3 sequence is 19 residues long. CDR1 and CDR2 from the germline V gene are LGHNT and FRNRAP. The CDR3 reads CASGLVLSSGVGPYNEQFF. Combining the CDR3 with reference TRBV12-5 and TRBJ2-1 gives the whole variable domain DARVTQTPRHKVTEMGQEVTMRCQPILGHNTVFWYRQTMMQGLELLAYFRNRAPLDDSGMPKDRFSAEMPDATLATLKIQPSEPRDSAVYFCASGLVLSSGVGPYNEQFFGPGTRLTVL.

The rearrangement uses TRBV5-1 and TRBJ2-7; without DNA, the TCRdb call of TRBD1 cannot be checked. This CDR3 contains 15 residues. Germline CDR1 and CDR2: SGHRS and YFSETQ. CDR3 in amino acids: CASSFFRGESYEQYF.

The chain uses TRBV29-1 and TRBJ2-1. Germline V gives CDR1 SQVTM, CDR2 ANQGSEA. This CDR3 contains 14 residues. CDR3 protein: CSVGGGSSYNEQFF.

The V gene is TRBV12-3 or TRBV12-4, the J gene TRBJ2-1; TCRdb selects TRBD1, and the lack of DNA leaves this call unchecked. The CDR3 runs to 17 residues. This CDR3 is CASILGQGPYPYNEQFF.

V gene TRBV12-3 or TRBV12-4 combines with J gene TRBJ2-1; the D gene TCRdb calls, TRBD1, cannot be checked with no DNA. This CDR3 has 15 residues. CDR3 residues: CASILGTSAYNEQFF.

V is TRBV20-1 and J is TRBJ2-1; there is no DNA to check the TCRdb D call of TRBD1. The CDR3 is made up of 16 amino acids. Germline CDR1 is DFQATT and CDR2 is SNEGSKA (reference sequence). This CDR3 is CSARDREKELYNEQFF.

The rearrangement links TRBV4-2 to TRBJ2-7; with no DNA, the TCRdb D assignment of TRBD1 cannot be verified. Germline CDR1 and CDR2: LGHNA and YNFKEQ. The CDR3 is 16 residues long. The CDR3 is CASSHARDRGPYEQYF.

The CDR3 region is CASSLSQGYEQYF. V is TRBV28 and J is TRBJ2-7; the D call of TRBD1 rests on TCRdb alone, since no DNA is present to check it. The CDR3 length is 13 residues. Per germline, CDR1 MDHEN and CDR2 SYDVKM.

This sequence joins TRBV6-5 and TRBJ2-5; no DNA is available, so the TRBD2 call from TCRdb remains unchecked. This CDR3 region has 15 residues. Germline V gives CDR1 MNHEY, CDR2 SVGAGI. The CDR3 protein is CASSQTSGSEETQYF.

V is TRBV15 and J is TRBJ2-1. The germline V gene has CDR1 LNHNV and CDR2 YYDKDF (reference sequence). The CDR3 covers 14 residues. CDR3 sequence reads: CATSRDQPYNEQFF.

The V gene is TRBV28, the J gene TRBJ2-1; absent DNA, TCRdb's TRBD1 call cannot be checked. This CDR3 contains 13 residues. CDR1 and CDR2 (germline): MDHEN, SYDVKM. CDR3 sequence: CASSPPGVSEQFF.

V usage is TRBV13 and J usage is TRBJ1-3; checking the TCRdb D call of TRBD1 is not possible without DNA. There are 16 residues in the CDR3. The germline V gene encodes CDR1 PRHDT and CDR2 FYEKMQ (reference sequence). CDR3 in amino acids: CASSSISSGITNTIYF.

This chain joins TRBV29-1 and TRBJ2-7; the D call of TRBD1 rests on TCRdb alone, since no DNA is present to check it. Germline V gives CDR1 SQVTM, CDR2 ANQGSEA. CDR3 length: 17 amino acids. CDR3 loop: CSVEGMTGTGSVYEQYF.

The chain combines TRBV6-2 or TRBV6-3 with TRBJ2-2; TCRdb's D call of TRBD1 is untestable without DNA. CDR3 length: 15 residues. The germline V gene encodes CDR1 MNHEY and CDR2 SVGEGT. The CDR3 loop is CASTPGGLDTGELFF.

V usage is TRBV7-9 and J usage is TRBJ1-6; checking the TCRdb D call of TRBD1 is not possible without DNA. CDR3 length: 20 amino acids. From germline, CDR1 is SEHNR and CDR2 FQNEAQ (reference sequence). CDR3 sequence reads: CASSDVRGGQASSPNSPLHF.

The chain joins TRBV13 to TRBJ2-2; TCRdb picks TRBD1, but there is no DNA to check that call. Germline V gene lookup returns CDR1 PRHDT and CDR2 FYEKMQ (reference sequence). CDR3 length: 17 amino acids. CDR3 sequence: CASSSTLGTGVAGELFF.

The V and J genes are TRBV6-2 or TRBV6-3 and TRBJ2-7; there is no DNA to check the TCRdb D call of TRBD1. The CDR3 is made up of 14 amino acids. The germline V gene has CDR1 MNHEY and CDR2 SVGEGT. The CDR3 sequence is CASSYSWDSYEQYF.